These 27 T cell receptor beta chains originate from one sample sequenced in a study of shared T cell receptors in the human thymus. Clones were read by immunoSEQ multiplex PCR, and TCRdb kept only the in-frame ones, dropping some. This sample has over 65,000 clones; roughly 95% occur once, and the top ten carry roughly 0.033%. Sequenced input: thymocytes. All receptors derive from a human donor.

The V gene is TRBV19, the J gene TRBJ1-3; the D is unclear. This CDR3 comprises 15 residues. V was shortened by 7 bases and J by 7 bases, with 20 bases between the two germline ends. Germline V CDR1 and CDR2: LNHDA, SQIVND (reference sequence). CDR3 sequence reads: CASTTNGEDSNTIYF. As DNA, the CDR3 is TGTGCCAGTACCACAAACGGGGAGGATAGTAACACCATATATTTT.

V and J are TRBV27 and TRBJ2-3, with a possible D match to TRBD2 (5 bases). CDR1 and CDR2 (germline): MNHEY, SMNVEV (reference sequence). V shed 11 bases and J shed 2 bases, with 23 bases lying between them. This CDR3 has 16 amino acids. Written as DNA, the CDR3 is TGTGCCGCTGGGAGTCCTACGAGTTCCTCCACAGATACGCAGTATTTT. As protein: CAAGSPTSSSTDTQYF.

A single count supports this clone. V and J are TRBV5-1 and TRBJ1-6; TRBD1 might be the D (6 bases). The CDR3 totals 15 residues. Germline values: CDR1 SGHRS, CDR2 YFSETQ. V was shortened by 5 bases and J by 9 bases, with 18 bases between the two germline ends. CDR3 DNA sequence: TGCGCCAGCAGGTTAGGGGGGCGTTATCGTTCACCCCTCCACTTT. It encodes CASRLGGRYRSPLHF.

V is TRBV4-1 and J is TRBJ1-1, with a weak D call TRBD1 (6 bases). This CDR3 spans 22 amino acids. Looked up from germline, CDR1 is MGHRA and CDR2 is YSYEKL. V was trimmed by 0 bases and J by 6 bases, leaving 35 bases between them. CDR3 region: CASSQDWDGEGGEQAIRSEAFF. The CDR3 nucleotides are TGCGCCAGCAGCCAAGATTGGGATGGGGAAGGGGGGGAACAGGCTATTCGCTCTGAAGCTTTCTTT.

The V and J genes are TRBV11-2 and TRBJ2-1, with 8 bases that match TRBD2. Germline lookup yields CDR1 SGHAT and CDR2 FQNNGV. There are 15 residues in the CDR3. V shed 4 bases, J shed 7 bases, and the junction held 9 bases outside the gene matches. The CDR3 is CASSSPRGGLNEQFF. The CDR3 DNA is TGTGCCAGCAGCTCCCCTCGCGGGGGGCTAAATGAGCAGTTCTTC.

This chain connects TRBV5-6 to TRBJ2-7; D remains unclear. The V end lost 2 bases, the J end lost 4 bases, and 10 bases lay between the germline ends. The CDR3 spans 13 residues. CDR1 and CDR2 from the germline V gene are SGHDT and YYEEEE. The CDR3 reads CASSLGRAYEQYF. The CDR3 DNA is TGTGCCAGCAGCTTAGGAAGGGCATACGAGCAGTACTTC.

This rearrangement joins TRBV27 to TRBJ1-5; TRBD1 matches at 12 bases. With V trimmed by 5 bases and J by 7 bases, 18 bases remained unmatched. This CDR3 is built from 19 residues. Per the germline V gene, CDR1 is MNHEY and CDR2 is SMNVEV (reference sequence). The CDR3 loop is CASSPLGGDRGRHGQPQHF. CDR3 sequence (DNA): TGTGCCAGCAGTCCGTTGGGGGGGGACAGGGGGCGGCACGGGCAGCCCCAGCATTTT.

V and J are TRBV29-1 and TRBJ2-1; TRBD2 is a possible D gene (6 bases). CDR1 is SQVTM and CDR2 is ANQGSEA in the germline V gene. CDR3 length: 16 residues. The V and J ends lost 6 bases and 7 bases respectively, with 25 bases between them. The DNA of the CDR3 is TGCAGCGTCCTAGACCCCCGGACGTCGGGAGTGAATGAGCAGTTCTTC. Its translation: CSVLDPRTSGVNEQFF.

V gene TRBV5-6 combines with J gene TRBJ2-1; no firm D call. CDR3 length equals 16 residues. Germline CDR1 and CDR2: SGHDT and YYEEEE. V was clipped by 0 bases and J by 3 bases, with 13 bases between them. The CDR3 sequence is CASSLAGQAHYNEQFF. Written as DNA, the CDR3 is TGTGCCAGCAGCTTGGCCGGGCAGGCCCACTACAATGAGCAGTTCTTC.

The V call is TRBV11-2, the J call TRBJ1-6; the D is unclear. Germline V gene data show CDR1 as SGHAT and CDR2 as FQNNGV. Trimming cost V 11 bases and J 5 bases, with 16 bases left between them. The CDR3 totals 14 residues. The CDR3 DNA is TGTGCCCACTATTGTGGACCCAATAATTCACCCCTCCACTTT. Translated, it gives CAHYCGPNNSPLHF.

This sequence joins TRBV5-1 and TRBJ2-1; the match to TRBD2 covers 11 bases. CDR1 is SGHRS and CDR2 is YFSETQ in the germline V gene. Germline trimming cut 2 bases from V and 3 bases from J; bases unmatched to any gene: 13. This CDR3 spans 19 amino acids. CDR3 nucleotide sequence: TGCGCCAGCAGCTTTCGACTGGGACTAGCGGACACATTCTACAATGAGCAGTTCTTC. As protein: CASSFRLGLADTFYNEQFF.

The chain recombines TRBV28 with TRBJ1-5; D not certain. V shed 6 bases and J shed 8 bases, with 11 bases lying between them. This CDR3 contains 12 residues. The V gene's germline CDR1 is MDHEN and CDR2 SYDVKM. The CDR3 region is CASRPGLKPQHF. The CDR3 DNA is TGTGCCAGCAGGCCGGGATTAAAGCCCCAGCATTTT.

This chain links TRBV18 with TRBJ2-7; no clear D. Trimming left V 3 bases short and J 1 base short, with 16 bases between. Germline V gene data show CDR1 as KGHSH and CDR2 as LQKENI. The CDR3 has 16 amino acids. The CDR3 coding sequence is TGTGCCAGCTCACCTAACCGAAACAACCCGTCCTACGAGCAGTACTTC. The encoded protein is CASSPNRNNPSYEQYF.

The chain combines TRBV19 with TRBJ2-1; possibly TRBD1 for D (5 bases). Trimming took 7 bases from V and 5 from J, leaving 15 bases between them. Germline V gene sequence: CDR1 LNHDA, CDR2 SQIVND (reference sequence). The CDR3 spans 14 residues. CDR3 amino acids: CASTRTTRDNEQFF. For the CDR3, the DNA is TGTGCCAGTACTAGGACCACCAGGGACAATGAGCAGTTCTTC.

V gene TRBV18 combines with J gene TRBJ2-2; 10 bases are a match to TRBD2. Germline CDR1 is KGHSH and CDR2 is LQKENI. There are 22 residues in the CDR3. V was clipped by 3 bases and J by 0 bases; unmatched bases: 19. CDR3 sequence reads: CASSPKQGWATSGVSNTGELFF. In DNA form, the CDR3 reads TGTGCCAGCTCACCTAAACAGGGCTGGGCAACTAGCGGGGTTTCGAACACCGGGGAGCTGTTTTTT.

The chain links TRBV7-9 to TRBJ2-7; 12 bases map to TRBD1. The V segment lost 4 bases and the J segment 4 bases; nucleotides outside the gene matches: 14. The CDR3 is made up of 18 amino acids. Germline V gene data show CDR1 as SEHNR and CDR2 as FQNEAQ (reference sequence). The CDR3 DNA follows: TGTGCCAGCAGCTCGAAACTTCCCGGGACAGGGGGCCAATACGAGCAGTACTTC. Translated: CASSSKLPGTGGQYEQYF.

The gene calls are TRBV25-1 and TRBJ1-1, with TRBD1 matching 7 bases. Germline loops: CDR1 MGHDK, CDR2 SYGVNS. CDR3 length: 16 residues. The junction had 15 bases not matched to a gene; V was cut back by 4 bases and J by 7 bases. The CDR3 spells CASSAYRGTKGIEAFF. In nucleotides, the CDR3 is TGTGCCAGCAGTGCATACAGGGGTACAAAAGGGATTGAAGCTTTCTTT.

For the CDR3, the DNA is TGTGCCAGCAGCTCTGGACTAGCGGGGGCAGAGACCCAGTACTTC. Translating gives CASSSGLAGAETQYF. The V call is TRBV5-7, the J call TRBJ2-5, with 13 bases aligning to TRBD2. TRBV5-7 is given ORF status, its function remaining uncertain. The length of the CDR3 is 15 residues. Trimming cost V 3 bases and J 4 bases; bases outside gene matches: 3.

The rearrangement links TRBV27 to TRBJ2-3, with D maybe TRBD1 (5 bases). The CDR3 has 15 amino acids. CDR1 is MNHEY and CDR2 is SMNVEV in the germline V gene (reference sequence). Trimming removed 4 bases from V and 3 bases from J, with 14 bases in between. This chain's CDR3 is CASSSTGYRTDTQYF. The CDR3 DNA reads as TGTGCCAGCAGTTCAACAGGATACCGGACAGATACGCAGTATTTT.

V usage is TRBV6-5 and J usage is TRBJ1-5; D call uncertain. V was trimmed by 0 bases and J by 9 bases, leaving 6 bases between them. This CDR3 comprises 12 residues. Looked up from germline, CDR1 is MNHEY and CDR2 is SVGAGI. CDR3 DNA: TGTGCCAGCAGTTACTCGAAAGTGCCCCAGCATTTT. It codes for CASSYSKVPQHF.

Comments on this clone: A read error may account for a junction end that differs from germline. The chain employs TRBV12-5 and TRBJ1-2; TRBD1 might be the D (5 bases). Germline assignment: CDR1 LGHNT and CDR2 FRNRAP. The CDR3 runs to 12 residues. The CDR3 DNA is TGTGCTAGTGGTTCCGGACACGCGCGGGAGCTTTTC. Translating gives CASGSGHARELF.

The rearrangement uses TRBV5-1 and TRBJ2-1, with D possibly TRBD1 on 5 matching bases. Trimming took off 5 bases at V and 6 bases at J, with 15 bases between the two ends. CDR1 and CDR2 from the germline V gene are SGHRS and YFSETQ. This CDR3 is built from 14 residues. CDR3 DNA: TGCGCCAGCAGGGGATGGGGCCGGTGCAATGAGCAGTTCTTC. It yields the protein CASRGWGRCNEQFF.

CDR3 sequence (DNA): TGTGCCAGCAGCCTGTCTGTCGCGGTTTACAGGGAAAAATATGGCTACACCTTC. It encodes CASSLSVAVYREKYGYTF. The chain employs TRBV7-2 and TRBJ1-2; D perhaps matches TRBD1 (6 bases). V gave up 5 bases and J gave up 5 bases, with 27 bases separating them. Germline loops: CDR1 SGHTA, CDR2 FQGNSA. CDR3 length: 18 residues. Filled out from reference TRBV7-2 and TRBJ1-2, the complete variable domain reads GAGVSQSPSNKVTEKGKDVELRCDPISGHTALYWYRQSLGQGLEFLIYFQGNSAPDKSGLPSDRFSAERTGGSVSTLTIQRTQQEDSAVYLCASSLSVAVYREKYGYTFGSGTRLTVV.

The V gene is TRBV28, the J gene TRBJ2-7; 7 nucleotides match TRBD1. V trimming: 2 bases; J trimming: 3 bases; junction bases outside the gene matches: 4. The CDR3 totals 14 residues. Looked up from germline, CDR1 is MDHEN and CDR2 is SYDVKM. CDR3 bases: TGTGCCAGCAGTTTAGACGGACAGGTCTACGAGCAGTACTTC. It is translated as CASSLDGQVYEQYF.

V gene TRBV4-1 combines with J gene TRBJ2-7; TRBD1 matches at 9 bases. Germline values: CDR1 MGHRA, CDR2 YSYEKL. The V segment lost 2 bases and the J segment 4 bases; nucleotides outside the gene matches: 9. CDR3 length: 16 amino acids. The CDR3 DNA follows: TGCGCCAGCAGCCAATTTGTGGGACAGGGTTTGTACGAGCAGTACTTC. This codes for CASSQFVGQGLYEQYF.

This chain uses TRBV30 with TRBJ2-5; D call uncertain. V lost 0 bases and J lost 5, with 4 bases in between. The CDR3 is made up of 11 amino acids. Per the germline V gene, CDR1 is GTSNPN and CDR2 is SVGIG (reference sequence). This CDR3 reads CAWSVQETQYF. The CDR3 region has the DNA TGTGCCTGGAGTGTACAGGAGACCCAGTACTTC.

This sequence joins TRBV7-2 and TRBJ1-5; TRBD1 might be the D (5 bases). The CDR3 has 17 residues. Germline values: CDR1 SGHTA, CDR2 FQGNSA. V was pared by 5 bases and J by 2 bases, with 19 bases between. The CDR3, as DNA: TGTGCCAGCAGCAAAACAGCGGGGACCGAGGGCAATCAGCCCCAGCATTTT. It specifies CASSKTAGTEGNQPQHF. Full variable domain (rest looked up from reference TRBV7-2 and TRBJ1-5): GAGVSQSPSNKVTEKGKDVELRCDPISGHTALYWYRQSLGQGLEFLIYFQGNSAPDKSGLPSDRFSAERTGGSVSTLTIQRTQQEDSAVYLCASSKTAGTEGNQPQHFGDGTRLSIL.